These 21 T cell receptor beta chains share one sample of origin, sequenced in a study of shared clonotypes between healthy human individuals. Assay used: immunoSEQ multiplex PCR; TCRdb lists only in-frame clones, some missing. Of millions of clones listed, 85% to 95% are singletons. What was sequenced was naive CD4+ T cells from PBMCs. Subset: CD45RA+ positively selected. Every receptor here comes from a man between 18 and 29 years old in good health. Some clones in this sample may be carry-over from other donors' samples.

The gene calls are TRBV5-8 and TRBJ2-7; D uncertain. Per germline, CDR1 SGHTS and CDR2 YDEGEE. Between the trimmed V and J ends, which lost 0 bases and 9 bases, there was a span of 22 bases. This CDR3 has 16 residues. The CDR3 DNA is TGTGCCAGCAGCTTGGCTGTAGCACTCCCTACGCTTGGGCAGTACTTC. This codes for CASSLAVALPTLGQYF.

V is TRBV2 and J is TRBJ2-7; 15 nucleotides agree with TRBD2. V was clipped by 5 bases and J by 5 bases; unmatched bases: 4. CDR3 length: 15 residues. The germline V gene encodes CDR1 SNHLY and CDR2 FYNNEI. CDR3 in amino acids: CASSRTSGRAHEQYF. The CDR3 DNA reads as TGTGCCAGCAGTAGGACTAGCGGGAGGGCCCACGAGCAGTACTTC.

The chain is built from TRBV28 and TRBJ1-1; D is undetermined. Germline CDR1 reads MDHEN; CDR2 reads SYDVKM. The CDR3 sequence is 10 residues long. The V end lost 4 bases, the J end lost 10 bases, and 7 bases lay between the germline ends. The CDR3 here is CASSSERAFF. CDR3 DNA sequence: TGTGCCAGCAGTTCGGAAAGAGCTTTCTTT.

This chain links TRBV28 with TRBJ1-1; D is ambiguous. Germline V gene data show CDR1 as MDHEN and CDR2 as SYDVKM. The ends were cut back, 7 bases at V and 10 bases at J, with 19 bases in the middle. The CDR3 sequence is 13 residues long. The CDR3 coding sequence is TGTGCCAGCACTCGCCTTGTTTCGGGAGTAGCTTTCTTT. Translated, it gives CASTRLVSGVAFF. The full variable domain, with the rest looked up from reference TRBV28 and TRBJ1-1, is DVKVTQSSRYLVKRTGEKVFLECVQDMDHENMFWYRQDPGLGLRLIYFSYDVKMKEKGDIPEGYSVSREKKERFSLILESASTNQTSMYLCASTRLVSGVAFFGQGTRLTVV.

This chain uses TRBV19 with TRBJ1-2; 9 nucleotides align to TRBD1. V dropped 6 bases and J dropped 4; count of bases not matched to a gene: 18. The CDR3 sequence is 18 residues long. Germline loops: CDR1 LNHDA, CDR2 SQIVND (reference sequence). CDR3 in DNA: TGTGCCAGTAGGAGACCATGGGGTTCGACGGGACAGGGCTATGGCTACACCTTC. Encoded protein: CASRRPWGSTGQGYGYTF.

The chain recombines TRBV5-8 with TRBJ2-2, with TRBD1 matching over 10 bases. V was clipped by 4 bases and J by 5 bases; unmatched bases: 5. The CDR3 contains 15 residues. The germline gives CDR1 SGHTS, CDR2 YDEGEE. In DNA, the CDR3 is TGTGCCAGCAGCCCTGGGACAGGGGTAACCGGGGAGCTGTTTTTT. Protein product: CASSPGTGVTGELFF.

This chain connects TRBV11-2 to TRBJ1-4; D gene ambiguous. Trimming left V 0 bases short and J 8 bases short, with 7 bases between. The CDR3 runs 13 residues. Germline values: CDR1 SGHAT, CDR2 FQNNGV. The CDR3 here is CASSLDPGEKLFF. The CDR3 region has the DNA TGTGCCAGCAGCTTAGATCCAGGCGAAAAACTGTTTTTT.

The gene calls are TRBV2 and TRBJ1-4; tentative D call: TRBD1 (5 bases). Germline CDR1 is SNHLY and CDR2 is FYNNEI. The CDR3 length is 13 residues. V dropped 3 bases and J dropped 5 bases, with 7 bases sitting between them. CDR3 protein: CASSEGLNEKLFF. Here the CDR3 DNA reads TGTGCCAGCAGTGAGGGGCTAAATGAAAAACTGTTTTTT.

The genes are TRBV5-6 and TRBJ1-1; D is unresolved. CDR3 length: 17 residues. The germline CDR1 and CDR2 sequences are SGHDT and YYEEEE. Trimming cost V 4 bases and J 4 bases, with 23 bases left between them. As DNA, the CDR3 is TGTGCCAGCAGCAGGACCCCCCTTCAACTTTCGATCACTGAAGCTTTCTTT. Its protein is CASSRTPLQLSITEAFF.

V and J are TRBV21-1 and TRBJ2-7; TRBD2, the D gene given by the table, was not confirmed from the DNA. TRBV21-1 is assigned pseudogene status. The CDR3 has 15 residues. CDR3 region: CASSKRLAGSYEQYF. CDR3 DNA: TGTGCCAGCAGCAAGAGGCTAGCGGGTTCCTACGAGCAGTACTTC.

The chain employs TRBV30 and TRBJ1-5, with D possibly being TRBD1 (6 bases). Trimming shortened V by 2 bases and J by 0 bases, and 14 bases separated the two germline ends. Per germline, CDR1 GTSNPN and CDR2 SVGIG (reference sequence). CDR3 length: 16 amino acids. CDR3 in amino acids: CAWSRDISYSNQPQHF. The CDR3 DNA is TGTGCCTGGAGTAGGGACATAAGTTATAGCAATCAGCCCCAGCATTTT. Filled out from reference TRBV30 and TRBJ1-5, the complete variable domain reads SQTIHQWPATLVQPVGSPLSLECTVEGTSNPNLYWYRQAAGRGLQLLFYSVGIGQISSEVPQNLSASRPQDRQFILSSKKLLLSDSGFYLCAWSRDISYSNQPQHFGDGTRLSIL.

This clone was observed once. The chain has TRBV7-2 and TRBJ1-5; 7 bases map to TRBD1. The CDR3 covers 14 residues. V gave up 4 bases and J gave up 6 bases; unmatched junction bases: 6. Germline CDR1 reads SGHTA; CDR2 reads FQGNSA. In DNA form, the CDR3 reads TGTGCCAGCAGCTCGACAGGGTGGGGTCAGCCCCAGCATTTT. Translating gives CASSSTGWGQPQHF.

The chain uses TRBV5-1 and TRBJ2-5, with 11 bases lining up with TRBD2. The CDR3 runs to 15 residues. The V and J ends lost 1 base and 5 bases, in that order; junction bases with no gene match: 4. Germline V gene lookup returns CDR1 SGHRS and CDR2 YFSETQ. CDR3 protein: CASSLYLAGGETQYF. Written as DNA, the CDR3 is TGCGCCAGCAGCTTGTATTTAGCGGGAGGGGAGACCCAGTACTTC.

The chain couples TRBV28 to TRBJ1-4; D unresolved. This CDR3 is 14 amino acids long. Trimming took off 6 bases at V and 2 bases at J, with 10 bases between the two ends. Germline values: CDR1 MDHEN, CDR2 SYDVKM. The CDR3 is CASRLPLTNEKLFF. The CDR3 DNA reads TGTGCCAGCAGGCTGCCGTTGACTAATGAAAAACTGTTTTTT.

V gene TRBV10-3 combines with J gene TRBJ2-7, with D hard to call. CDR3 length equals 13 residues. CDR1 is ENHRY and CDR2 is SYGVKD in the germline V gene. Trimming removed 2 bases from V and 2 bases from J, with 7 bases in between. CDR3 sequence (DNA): TGTGCCATCAGTGAGATCAGCCCCTACGAGCAGTACTTC. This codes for CAISEISPYEQYF.

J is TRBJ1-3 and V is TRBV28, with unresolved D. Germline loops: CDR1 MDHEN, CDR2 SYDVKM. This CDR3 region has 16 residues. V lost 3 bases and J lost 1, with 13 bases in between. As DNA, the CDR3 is TGTGCCAGCAGTTTTGCACAGCTTGATTCTGGAAACACCATATATTTT. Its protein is CASSFAQLDSGNTIYF.

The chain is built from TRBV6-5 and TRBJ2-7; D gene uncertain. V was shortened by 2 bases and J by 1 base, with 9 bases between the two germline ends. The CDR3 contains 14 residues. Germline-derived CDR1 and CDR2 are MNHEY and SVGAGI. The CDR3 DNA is TGTGCCAGCAGTTACAAACGACATTCCTACGAGCAGTACTTC. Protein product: CASSYKRHSYEQYF.

The CDR3 reads CACTRQVYQETQYF. DNA for the CDR3: TGTGCCTGCACGAGACAGGTGTACCAAGAGACCCAGTACTTC. J is TRBJ2-5 and V is TRBV30, with a weak D call TRBD1 (6 bases). Trimming left V 6 bases short and J 0 bases short, with 14 bases between. The CDR3 is 14 amino acids. Germline V gene data show CDR1 as GTSNPN and CDR2 as SVGIG (reference sequence).

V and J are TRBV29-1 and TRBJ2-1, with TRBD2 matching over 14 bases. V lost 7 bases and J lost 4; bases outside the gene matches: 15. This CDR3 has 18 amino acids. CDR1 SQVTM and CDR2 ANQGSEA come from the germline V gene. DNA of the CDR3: TGCAGCGCCCCGGGGCAGGGGACTAGCGGGAGAGTTTACAATGAGCAGTTCTTC. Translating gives CSAPGQGTSGRVYNEQFF.

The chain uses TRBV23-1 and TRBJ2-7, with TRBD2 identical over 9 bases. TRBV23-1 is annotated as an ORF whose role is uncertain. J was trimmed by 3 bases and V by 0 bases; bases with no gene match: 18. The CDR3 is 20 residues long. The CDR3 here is CASSQSSSRGRLAVHYEQYF. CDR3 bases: TGCGCCAGCAGTCAATCGAGCTCCCGGGGGCGACTAGCGGTCCACTACGAGCAGTACTTC.

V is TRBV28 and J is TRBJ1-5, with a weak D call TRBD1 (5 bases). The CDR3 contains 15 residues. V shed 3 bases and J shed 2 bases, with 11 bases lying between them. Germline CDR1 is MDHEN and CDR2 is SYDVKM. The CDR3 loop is CASSFGGVGNQPQHF. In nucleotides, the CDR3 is TGTGCCAGCAGTTTTGGGGGGGTCGGCAATCAGCCCCAGCATTTT.